Listed here are 20 T cell receptor beta chains from one sample, sequenced in a study of blood T cell repertoires in COVID-19. Generated by immunoSEQ multiplex PCR, the TCRdb table keeps only in-frame clones and is missing some. Of about 13,000 clones listed, approximately 76% are singletons. Specimen: peripheral blood. All receptors derive from a woman of 80 years or more with acute or convalescent COVID-19.

V is TRBV28 and J is TRBJ1-1; TRBD1 matches at 9 bases. Trimming took 2 bases from V and 1 from J; bases not matched to a gene: 5. CDR1 and CDR2 (germline): MDHEN, SYDVKM. The CDR3 covers 16 residues. The CDR3 sequence is CASSLGDRAPNTEAFF. The CDR3 bases are TGTGCCAGCAGTTTAGGGGACAGGGCCCCGAACACTGAAGCTTTCTTT.

The rearrangement links TRBV9 to TRBJ2-2, with D perhaps TRBD2 (6 bases). Trimming left V 0 bases short and J 4 bases short, with 16 bases between. This CDR3 has 17 residues. Per germline, CDR1 SGDLS and CDR2 YYNGEE. The CDR3 bases are TGTGCCAGCAGCGTAGCGTTGGGCGGGGAGAGCACCGGGGAGCTGTTTTTT. Translated, it gives CASSVALGGESTGELFF.

CDR3 sequence (DNA): TGTGCCAGCAGTTCCCGGGGGGGCCACACCGGGGAGCTGTTTTTT. It yields the protein CASSSRGGHTGELFF. This sequence joins TRBV7-8 and TRBJ2-2; 8 bases are shared with TRBD2. This CDR3 has 15 residues. Germline V lookup: CDR1 SGHVS, CDR2 FQNEAQ. V dropped 6 bases and J dropped 3; count of bases not matched to a gene: 6. Full variable domain (rest looked up from reference TRBV7-8 and TRBJ2-2): GAGVSQSPRYKVAKRGQDVALRCDPISGHVSLFWYQQALGQGPEFLTYFQNEAQLDKSGLPSDRFFAERPEGSVSTLKIQRTQQEDSAVYLCASSSRGGHTGELFFGEGSRLTVL.

J is TRBJ1-4 and V is TRBV30; TRBD1 agrees at 10 bases. The J segment lost 3 bases and the V segment lost 3 bases, leaving 16 bases of the junction unmatched. In germline, CDR1 is GTSNPN, CDR2 SVGIG (reference sequence). The CDR3 spans 19 residues. CDR3 protein: CAWRKRATDRGLANEKLFF. The CDR3 DNA sequence: TGTGCCTGGAGGAAAAGAGCCACCGACAGGGGGCTGGCTAATGAAAAACTGTTTTTT. Full variable domain (missing parts from reference TRBV30 and TRBJ1-4): SQTIHQWPATLVQPVGSPLSLECTVEGTSNPNLYWYRQAAGRGLQLLFYSVGIGQISSEVPQNLSASRPQDRQFILSSKKLLLSDSGFYLCAWRKRATDRGLANEKLFFGSGTQLSVL.

This clone was detected only a few times. The V gene is TRBV10-3, the J gene TRBJ2-3, with 7 bases aligning to TRBD2. This CDR3 region has 16 residues. In germline, CDR1 is ENHRY, CDR2 SYGVKD. The V segment lost 0 bases and the J segment 5 bases; nucleotides outside the gene matches: 8. The CDR3, as DNA: TGTGCCATCAGTGAGTCCCGGCATCTAGCGGAAGATACGCAGTATTTT. This sequence encodes CAISESRHLAEDTQYF.

The genes are TRBV11-1 and TRBJ2-5; weak D call: TRBD2 (6 bases). The CDR3 contains 15 residues. V lost 5 bases and J 5 bases, leaving 18 bases between the germline ends. Per the germline V gene, CDR1 is SGHAT and CDR2 is FQDESV (reference sequence). CDR3 residues: CASSPRAGPTETQYF. CDR3 nucleotide sequence: TGTGCCAGCAGCCCTAGGGCGGGGCCGACGGAGACCCAGTACTTC.

The chain has TRBV5-1 and TRBJ1-4, with 9 bases aligning to TRBD1. Looked up from germline, CDR1 is SGHRS and CDR2 is YFSETQ. The CDR3 covers 12 residues. V dropped 7 bases and J dropped 7; count of bases not matched to a gene: 2. This CDR3 is CASWDRVEKLFF. The CDR3 region has the DNA TGCGCCAGCTGGGACAGGGTTGAAAAACTGTTTTTT. The variable domain in full, with the rest retrieved from reference TRBV5-1 and TRBJ1-4, is KAGVTQTPRYLIKTRGQQVTLSCSPISGHRSVSWYQQTPGQGLQFLFEYFSETQRNKGNFPGRFSGRQFSNSRSEMNVSTLELGDSALYLCASWDRVEKLFFGSGTQLSVL.

The DNA of the CDR3 is TGTGCCAGCAGCCAAGATGCCGGACAGGAAGAGACCCAGTACTTC. Protein: CASSQDAGQEETQYF. This chain joins TRBV4-2 and TRBJ2-5; 7 bases are shared with TRBD1. This CDR3 contains 15 residues. The germline CDR1 and CDR2 sequences are LGHNA and YNFKEQ. V gave up 0 bases and J gave up 3 bases; unmatched junction bases: 4.

Only a few counts were recorded for this clone. This chain connects TRBV4-1 to TRBJ1-6; maybe TRBD1 (6 bases). The germline V and J ends were trimmed by 1 base and 9 bases, with 19 bases remaining between them. CDR3 length equals 17 residues. Germline V gene data show CDR1 as MGHRA and CDR2 as YSYEKL. The CDR3: CASSQAVGAGSGSPLHF. CDR3 nucleotides: TGCGCCAGCAGCCAAGCTGTGGGGGCAGGGTCGGGTTCACCCCTCCACTTT.

This clone came up a few times. The V gene is TRBV28, the J gene TRBJ2-7, with D possibly TRBD2 on 6 matching bases. In germline, CDR1 is MDHEN, CDR2 SYDVKM. V dropped 7 bases and J dropped 4 bases, with 20 bases sitting between them. The CDR3 contains 15 residues. CDR3 amino acids: CASTPGGRTIYEQYF. The DNA of the CDR3 is TGTGCCAGCACCCCGGGTGGGCGGACTATTTACGAGCAGTACTTC.

The sample holds a few counts of this clone. This chain connects TRBV7-2 to TRBJ2-7; 7 bases are a match to TRBD1. Germline V CDR1 and CDR2: SGHTA, FQGNSA. This CDR3 spans 15 amino acids. With 4 bases clipped from V and 3 bases from J, the junction kept 9 bases outside the gene matches. CDR3 nucleotide sequence: TGTGCCAGCAGCTCCTACAGGGGTATCGGCTACGAGCAGTACTTC. Its translation is CASSSYRGIGYEQYF. Full variable domain (missing parts from reference TRBV7-2 and TRBJ2-7): GAGVSQSPSNKVTEKGKDVELRCDPISGHTALYWYRQSLGQGLEFLIYFQGNSAPDKSGLPSDRFSAERTGGSVSTLTIQRTQQEDSAVYLCASSSYRGIGYEQYFGPGTRLTVT.

The rearrangement links TRBV6-2 or TRBV6-3 to TRBJ2-7, with D possibly TRBD2 on 6 matching bases. Deletions cut 7 bases from V and 3 bases from J, with 25 bases between. The germline CDR1 and CDR2 sequences are MNHEY and SVGEGT. The CDR3 length is 17 residues. CDR3 in DNA: TGTGCCAGCACCCCACGTGACAGCGGGTCTCCGGACTACGAGCAGTACTTC. This translates into CASTPRDSGSPDYEQYF.

V and J are TRBV10-3 and TRBJ1-6; TRBD1 matches at 12 bases. Germline-derived CDR1 and CDR2 are ENHRY and SYGVKD. This CDR3 has 17 amino acids. J lost 7 bases, V lost 4 bases, and 8 bases had no gene match. CDR3 bases: TGTGCCATCAGTGTGGGACAGGGGGCACGTAGGAATTCACCCCTCCACTTT. Its protein product is CAISVGQGARRNSPLHF.

The gene calls are TRBV7-2 and TRBJ1-2; no clear D gene. The V gene lost 0 bases and the J gene lost 4 bases, with 3 bases spanning the gap. Germline CDR1 reads SGHTA; CDR2 reads FQGNSA. The CDR3 covers 12 residues. CDR3 coding DNA: TGTGCCAGCAGCTTAGCGAGCTATGGCTACACCTTC. Encoded protein: CASSLASYGYTF.

This rearrangement joins TRBV11-3 to TRBJ2-1, with TRBD2 as a possible D gene (5 bases). The CDR3 consists of 16 residues. V was cut by 0 bases and J by 0 bases, with 9 bases left in between. The germline CDR1 and CDR2 sequences are SGHNT and YENEEA. CDR3 sequence reads: CASSLDLSASYNEQFF. CDR3 coding DNA: TGTGCCAGCAGCTTAGATCTTAGCGCCTCCTACAATGAGCAGTTCTTC. Drawing the rest from reference TRBV11-3 and TRBJ2-1, the complete variable domain is EAGVVQSPRYKIIEKKQPVAFWCNPISGHNTLYWYLQNLGQGPELLIRYENEEAVDDSQLPKDRFSAERLKGVDSTLKIQPAELGDSAVYLCASSLDLSASYNEQFFGPGTRLTVL.

V and J are TRBV5-8 and TRBJ2-6, with TRBD2 as a possible D gene (5 bases). Per germline, CDR1 SGHTS and CDR2 YDEGEE. The ends were cut back, 4 bases at V and 2 bases at J, with 13 bases in the middle. This CDR3 comprises 16 residues. In nucleotides, the CDR3 is TGTGCCAGCAGCCCCTGGGGAGAGACTGGGGCCAACGTCCTGACTTTC. Translating it yields CASSPWGETGANVLTF.

The genes are TRBV11-2 and TRBJ2-3; 7 bases map to TRBD1. Germline assignment: CDR1 SGHAT and CDR2 FQNNGV. J was trimmed by 2 bases and V by 5 bases; bases with no gene match: 7. This CDR3 is 15 amino acids long. The CDR3, as DNA: TGTGCCAGCAGCCCCTTGACAGGGCCCACAGATACGCAGTATTTT. This codes for CASSPLTGPTDTQYF.

The rearrangement joins TRBV5-1 to TRBJ1-3; 9 bases map to TRBD1. The V and J ends lost 2 bases and 2 bases, in that order; junction bases with no gene match: 2. Germline lookup yields CDR1 SGHRS and CDR2 YFSETQ. The CDR3 spans 15 residues. The CDR3 DNA reads as TGCGCCAGCAGCTTAGGACAGGGGACTGGAAACACCATATATTTT. Its translation: CASSLGQGTGNTIYF.

This clone was seen a few times. The V gene is TRBV9, the J gene TRBJ1-1; 7 bases line up with TRBD1. Germline V gene sequence: CDR1 SGDLS, CDR2 YYNGEE. The J segment lost 8 bases and the V segment lost 0 bases, leaving 7 bases of the junction unmatched. The CDR3 is 14 amino acids. This CDR3 is CASSVEGTVGEAFF. In DNA form, the CDR3 reads TGTGCCAGCAGCGTAGAAGGGACAGTGGGAGAAGCTTTCTTT.

There are a few counts of this clone. The rearrangement uses TRBV18 and TRBJ2-4; 7 bases are shared with TRBD1. There are 15 residues in the CDR3. Unmatched junction bases numbered 4, after V lost 5 bases and J lost 0 bases. Germline V gene lookup returns CDR1 KGHSH and CDR2 LQKENI. The CDR3 DNA is TGTGCCAGCTCATCGACAGGGCTAGCCAAAAACATTCAGTACTTC. Protein product: CASSSTGLAKNIQYF.